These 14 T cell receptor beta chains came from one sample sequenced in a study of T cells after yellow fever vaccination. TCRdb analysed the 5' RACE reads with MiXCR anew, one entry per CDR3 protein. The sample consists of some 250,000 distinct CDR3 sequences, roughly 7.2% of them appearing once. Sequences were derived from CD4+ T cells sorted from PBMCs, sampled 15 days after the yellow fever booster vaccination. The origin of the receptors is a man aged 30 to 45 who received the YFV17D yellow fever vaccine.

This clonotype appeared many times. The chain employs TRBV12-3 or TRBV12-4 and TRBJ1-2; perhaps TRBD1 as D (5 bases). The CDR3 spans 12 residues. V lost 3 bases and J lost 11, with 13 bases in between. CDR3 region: CASSFIAGFYTF. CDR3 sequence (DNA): TGTGCCAGCAGTTTCATCGCAGGGTTTTACACCTTC.

The CDR3 DNA is TGTGCCAGCAGTGAAGCGAGGCAGGGACCCACAGATACGCAGTATTTT. Translation gives CASSEARQGPTDTQYF. The V call is TRBV6-1, the J call TRBJ2-3; D is perhaps TRBD1 or TRBD2 (5 bases each). The CDR3 is made up of 16 amino acids. In germline, CDR1 is MNHNS, CDR2 SASEGT. V was clipped by 0 bases and J by 2 bases, with 12 bases between them.

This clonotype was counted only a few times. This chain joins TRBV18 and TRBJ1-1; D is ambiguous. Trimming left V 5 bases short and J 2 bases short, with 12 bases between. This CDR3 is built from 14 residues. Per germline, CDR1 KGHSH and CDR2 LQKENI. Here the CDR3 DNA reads TGTGCCAGCTCAACCCGGAGCGGTAACACTGAAGCTTTCTTT. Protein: CASSTRSGNTEAFF.

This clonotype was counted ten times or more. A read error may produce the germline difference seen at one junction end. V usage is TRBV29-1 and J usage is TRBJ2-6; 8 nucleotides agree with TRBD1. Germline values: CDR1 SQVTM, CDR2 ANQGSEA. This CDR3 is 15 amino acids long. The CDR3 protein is CSVGQGSSGANVLTF. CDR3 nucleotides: TGCAGTGTTGGACAGGGAAGCTCTGGGGCCAACGTCCTGACTTTC.

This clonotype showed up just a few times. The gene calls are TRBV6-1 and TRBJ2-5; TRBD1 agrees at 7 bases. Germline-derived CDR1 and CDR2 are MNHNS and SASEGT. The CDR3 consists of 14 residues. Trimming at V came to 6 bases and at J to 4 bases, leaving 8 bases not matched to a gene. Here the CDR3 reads CASSKDRAVETQYF. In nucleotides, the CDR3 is TGTGCCAGCAGCAAAGACAGGGCTGTAGAGACCCAGTACTTC.

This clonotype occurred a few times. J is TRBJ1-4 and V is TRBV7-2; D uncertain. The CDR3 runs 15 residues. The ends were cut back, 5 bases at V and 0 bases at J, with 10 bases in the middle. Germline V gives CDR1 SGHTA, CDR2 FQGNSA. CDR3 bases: TGTGCCAGCAGCCGGACGAGGGCAACTAATGAAAAACTGTTTTTT. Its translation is CASSRTRATNEKLFF.

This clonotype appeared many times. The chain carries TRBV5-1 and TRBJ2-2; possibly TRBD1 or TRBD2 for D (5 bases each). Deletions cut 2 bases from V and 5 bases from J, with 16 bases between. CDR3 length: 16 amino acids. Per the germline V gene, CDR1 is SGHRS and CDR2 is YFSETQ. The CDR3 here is CASSFLNTRETGELFF. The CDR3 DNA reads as TGCGCCAGCAGCTTTTTGAATACCAGGGAGACCGGGGAGCTGTTTTTT. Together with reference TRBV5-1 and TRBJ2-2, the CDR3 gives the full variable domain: KAGVTQTPRYLIKTRGQQVTLSCSPISGHRSVSWYQQTPGQGLQFLFEYFSETQRNKGNFPGRFSGRQFSNSRSEMNVSTLELGDSALYLCASSFLNTRETGELFFGEGSRLTVL.

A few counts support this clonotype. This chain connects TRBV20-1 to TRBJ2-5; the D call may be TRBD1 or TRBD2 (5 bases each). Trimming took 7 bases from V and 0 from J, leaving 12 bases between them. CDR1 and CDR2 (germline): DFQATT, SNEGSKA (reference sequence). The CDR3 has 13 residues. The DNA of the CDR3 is TGCAGTGGCAAGAGGGGCCACCAAGAGACCCAGTACTTC. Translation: CSGKRGHQETQYF.

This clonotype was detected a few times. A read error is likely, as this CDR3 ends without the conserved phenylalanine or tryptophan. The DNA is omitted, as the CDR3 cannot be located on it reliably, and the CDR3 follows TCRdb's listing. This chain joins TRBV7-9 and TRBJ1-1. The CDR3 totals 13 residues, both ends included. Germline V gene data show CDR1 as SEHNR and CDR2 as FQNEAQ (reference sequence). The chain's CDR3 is CASSLGSGGVPFL.

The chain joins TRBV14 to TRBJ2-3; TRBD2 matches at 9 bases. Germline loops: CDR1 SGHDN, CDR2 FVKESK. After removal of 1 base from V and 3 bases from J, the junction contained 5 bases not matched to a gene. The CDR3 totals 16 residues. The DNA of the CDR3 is TGTGCCAGCAGCCAAGGAGGGACTAGCAGGACAGATACGCAGTATTTT. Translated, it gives CASSQGGTSRTDTQYF.

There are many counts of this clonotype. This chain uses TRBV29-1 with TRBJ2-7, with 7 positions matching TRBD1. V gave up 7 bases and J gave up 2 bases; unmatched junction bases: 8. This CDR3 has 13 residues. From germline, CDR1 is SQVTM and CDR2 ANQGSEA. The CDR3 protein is CSARQGFAYEQYF. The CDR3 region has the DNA TGCAGCGCCAGACAGGGATTTGCCTACGAGCAGTACTTC.

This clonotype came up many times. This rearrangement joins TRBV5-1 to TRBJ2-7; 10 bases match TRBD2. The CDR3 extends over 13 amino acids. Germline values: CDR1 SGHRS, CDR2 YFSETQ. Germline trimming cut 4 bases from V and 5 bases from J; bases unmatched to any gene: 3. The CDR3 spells CASSEGLADEQYF. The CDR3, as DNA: TGCGCCAGCAGCGAAGGACTAGCGGACGAGCAGTACTTC. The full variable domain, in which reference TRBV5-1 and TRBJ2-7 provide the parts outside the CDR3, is KAGVTQTPRYLIKTRGQQVTLSCSPISGHRSVSWYQQTPGQGLQFLFEYFSETQRNKGNFPGRFSGRQFSNSRSEMNVSTLELGDSALYLCASSEGLADEQYFGPGTRLTVT.

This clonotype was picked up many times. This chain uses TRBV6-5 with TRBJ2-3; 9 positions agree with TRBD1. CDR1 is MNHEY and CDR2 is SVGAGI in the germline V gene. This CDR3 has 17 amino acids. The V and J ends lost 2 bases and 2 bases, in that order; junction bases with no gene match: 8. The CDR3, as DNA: TGTGCCAGCAGTTACCTATCCGGGACAGGGACCACAGATACGCAGTATTTT. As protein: CASSYLSGTGTTDTQYF.

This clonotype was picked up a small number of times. As DNA, the CDR3 is TGTGCCAGCAGCTTAGCCGGAGGGCCGCGGAATGAGCAGTTCTTC. It specifies CASSLAGGPRNEQFF. The chain employs TRBV7-2 and TRBJ2-1; tentatively, D is TRBD2 (6 bases). V dropped 0 bases and J dropped 7 bases, with 13 bases sitting between them. The CDR3 runs 15 residues. Germline lookup yields CDR1 SGHTA and CDR2 FQGNSA.